This is a list of T cell receptor beta chains from one sample in a study of blood T cells in healthy people across ages. A single record per CDR3 protein comes from TCRdb applying MiXCR to the 5' RACE reads. This sample yields 600,000 to 1,000,000 distinct CDR3 sequences, of which more than 45% are seen a single time; approximately 23% belongs to the top ten. Sequencing used blood. Source of these receptors: a man between 25 and 39 years old in good health. Each CDR3 is given with its conserved first and last residue. Clone size is shown for a subset of rows, as once, few, many or a class of expanded clone.

TRBV7-2	-	13	TRBJ2-5	CASRREVVETQYF
TRBV27	-	15	TRBJ2-3	CASRIVGGPGDTQYF
TRBV20-1	few	13	TRBJ2-7	CSAQGGSSYEQYF
TRBV7-2	-	15	TRBJ2-7	CASSRQGVAGGEQYF
TRBV27	few	14	-	CASSRGLRRDEQYF
TRBV27	few	14	-	CASSFGLAGDEQYF
TRBV19	few	13	TRBJ1-4	CASRESTNEKLFF
TRBV3-1	-	19	TRBJ1-1	CARIGQTNKDSIMNTEAFF
TRBV28	-	13	TRBJ2-7	CASSVEGVNEQYF
TRBV5-1	-	20	TRBJ2-4	CASSSAKVYRGHLAKNIQYF
TRBV5-5	-	16	TRBJ2-3	CASSSTPTGKGDTQYF